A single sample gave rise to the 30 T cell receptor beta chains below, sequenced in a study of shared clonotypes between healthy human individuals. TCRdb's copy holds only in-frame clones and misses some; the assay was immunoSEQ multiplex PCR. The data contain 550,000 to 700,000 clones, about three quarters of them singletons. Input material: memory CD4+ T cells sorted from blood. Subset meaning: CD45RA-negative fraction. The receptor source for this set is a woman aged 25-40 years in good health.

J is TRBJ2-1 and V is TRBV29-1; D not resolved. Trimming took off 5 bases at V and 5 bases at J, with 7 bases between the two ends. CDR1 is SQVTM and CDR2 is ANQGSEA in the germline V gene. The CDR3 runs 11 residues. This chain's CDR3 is CSVLGHNEQFF. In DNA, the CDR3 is TGCAGCGTTCTCGGTCACAATGAGCAGTTCTTC.

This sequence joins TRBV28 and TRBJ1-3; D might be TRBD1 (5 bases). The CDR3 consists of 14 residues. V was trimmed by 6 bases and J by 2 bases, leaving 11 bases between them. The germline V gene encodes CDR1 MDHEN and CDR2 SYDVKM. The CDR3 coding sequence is TGTGCCAGCAGAGTGCAGGGTGCTGGAAACACCATATATTTT. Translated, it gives CASRVQGAGNTIYF.

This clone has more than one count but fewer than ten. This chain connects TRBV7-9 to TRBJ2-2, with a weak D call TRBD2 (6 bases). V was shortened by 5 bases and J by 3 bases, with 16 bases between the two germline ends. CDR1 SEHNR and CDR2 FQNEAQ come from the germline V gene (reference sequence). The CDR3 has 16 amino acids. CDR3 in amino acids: CASSNGAGPDTGELFF. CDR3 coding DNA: TGTGCCAGCAGCAACGGCGCGGGGCCGGACACCGGGGAGCTGTTTTTT. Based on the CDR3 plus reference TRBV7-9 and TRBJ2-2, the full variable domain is DTGVSQNPRHKITKRGQNVTFRCDPISEHNRLYWYRQTLGQGPEFLTYFQNEAQLEKSRLLSDRFSAERPKGSFSTLEIQRTEQGDSAMYLCASSNGAGPDTGELFFGEGSRLTVL.

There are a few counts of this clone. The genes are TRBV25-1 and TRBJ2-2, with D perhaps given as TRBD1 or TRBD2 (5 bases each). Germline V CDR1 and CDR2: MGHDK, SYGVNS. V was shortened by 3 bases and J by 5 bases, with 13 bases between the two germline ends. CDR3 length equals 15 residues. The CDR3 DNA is TGTGCCAGCAGTGACTCCAATTGGGGGACCGGGGAGCTGTTTTTT. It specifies CASSDSNWGTGELFF.

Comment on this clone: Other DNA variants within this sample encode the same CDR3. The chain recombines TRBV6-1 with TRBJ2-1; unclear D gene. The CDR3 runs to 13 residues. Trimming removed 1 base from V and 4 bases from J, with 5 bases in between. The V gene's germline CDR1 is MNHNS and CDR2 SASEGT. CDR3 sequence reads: CASSEGGYNEQFF. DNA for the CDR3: TGTGCCAGCAGTGAAGGCGGTTACAATGAGCAGTTCTTC.

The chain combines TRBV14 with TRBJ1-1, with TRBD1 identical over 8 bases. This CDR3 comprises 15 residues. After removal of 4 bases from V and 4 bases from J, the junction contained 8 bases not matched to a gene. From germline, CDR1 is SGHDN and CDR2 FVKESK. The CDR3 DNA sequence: TGTGCCAGCAGCCGAGCGACAGGGGTGAGCACTGAAGCTTTCTTT. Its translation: CASSRATGVSTEAFF.

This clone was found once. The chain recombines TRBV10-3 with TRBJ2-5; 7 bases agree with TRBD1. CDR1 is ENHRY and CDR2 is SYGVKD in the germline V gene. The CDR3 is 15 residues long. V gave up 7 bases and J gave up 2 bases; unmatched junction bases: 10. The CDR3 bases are TGTGCCATCAAATCGGACAGGTCGGAACAAGAGACCCAGTACTTC. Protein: CAIKSDRSEQETQYF.

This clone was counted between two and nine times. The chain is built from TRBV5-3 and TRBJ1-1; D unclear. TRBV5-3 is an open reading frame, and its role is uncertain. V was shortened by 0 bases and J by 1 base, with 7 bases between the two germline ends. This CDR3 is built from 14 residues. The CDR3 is CARSLDRANTEAFF. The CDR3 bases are TGTGCCAGAAGCTTGGACAGAGCGAACACTGAAGCTTTCTTT.

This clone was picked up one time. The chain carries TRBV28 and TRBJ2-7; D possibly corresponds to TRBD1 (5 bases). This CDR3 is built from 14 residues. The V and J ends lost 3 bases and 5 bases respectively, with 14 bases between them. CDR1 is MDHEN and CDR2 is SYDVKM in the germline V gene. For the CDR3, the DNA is TGTGCCAGCAGTTTGAGCTCCAGGGCAAACGAGCAGTACTTC. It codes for CASSLSSRANEQYF.

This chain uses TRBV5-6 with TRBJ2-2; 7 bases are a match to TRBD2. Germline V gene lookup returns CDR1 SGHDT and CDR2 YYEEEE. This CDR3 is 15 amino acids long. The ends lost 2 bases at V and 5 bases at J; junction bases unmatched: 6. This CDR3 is CASSFGLAETGELFF. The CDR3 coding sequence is TGTGCCAGCAGCTTTGGGCTAGCGGAGACCGGGGAGCTGTTTTTT.

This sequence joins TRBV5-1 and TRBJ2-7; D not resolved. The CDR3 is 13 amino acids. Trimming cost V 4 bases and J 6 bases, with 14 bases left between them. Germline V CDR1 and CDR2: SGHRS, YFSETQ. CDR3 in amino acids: CASSEDGGIEQYF. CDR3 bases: TGCGCCAGCAGCGAGGACGGTGGGATCGAGCAGTACTTC.

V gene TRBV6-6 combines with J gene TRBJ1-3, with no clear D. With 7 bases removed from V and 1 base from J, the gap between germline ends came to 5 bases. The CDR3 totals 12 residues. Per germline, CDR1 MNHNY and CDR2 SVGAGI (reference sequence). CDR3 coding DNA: TGTGCCAGCAAGTCATCTGGAAACACCATATATTTT. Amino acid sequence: CASKSSGNTIYF.

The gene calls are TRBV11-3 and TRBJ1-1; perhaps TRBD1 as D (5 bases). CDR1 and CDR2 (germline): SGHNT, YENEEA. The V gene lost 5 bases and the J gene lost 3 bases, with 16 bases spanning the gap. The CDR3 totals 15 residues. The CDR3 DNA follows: TGTGCCAGCAGCCCTCGGACACGGGGTGACACTGAAGCTTTCTTT. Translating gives CASSPRTRGDTEAFF.

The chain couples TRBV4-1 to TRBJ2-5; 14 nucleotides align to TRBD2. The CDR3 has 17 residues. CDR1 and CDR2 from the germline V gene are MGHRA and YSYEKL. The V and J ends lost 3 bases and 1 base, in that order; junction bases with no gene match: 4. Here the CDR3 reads CASSQLGLAGVQETQYF. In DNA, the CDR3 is TGCGCCAGCAGCCAGTTGGGACTAGCGGGAGTCCAAGAGACCCAGTACTTC.

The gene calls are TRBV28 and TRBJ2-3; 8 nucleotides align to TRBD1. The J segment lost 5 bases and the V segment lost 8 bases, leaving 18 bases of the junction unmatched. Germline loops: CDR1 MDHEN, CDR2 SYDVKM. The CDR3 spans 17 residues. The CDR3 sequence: CASYKAPPTGDRDTQYF. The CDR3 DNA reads TGTGCCAGCTATAAAGCACCCCCGACAGGGGACAGAGATACGCAGTATTTT.

The CDR3 sequence is CASSDGQGGYNEQFF. CDR3 nucleotide sequence: TGTGCCAGCAGTGATGGCCAGGGGGGGTACAATGAGCAGTTCTTC. V and J are TRBV2 and TRBJ2-1; possibly TRBD1 or TRBD2 for D (7 bases each). V dropped 3 bases and J dropped 4 bases, with 13 bases sitting between them. The length of the CDR3 is 15 residues. Germline CDR1 and CDR2: SNHLY and FYNNEI. Full variable domain (outside the CDR3, taken from reference TRBV2 and TRBJ2-1): EPEVTQTPSHQVTQMGQEVILRCVPISNHLYFYWYRQILGQKVEFLVSFYNNEISEKSEIFDDQFSVERPDGSNFTLKIRSTKLEDSAMYFCASSDGQGGYNEQFFGPGTRLTVL.

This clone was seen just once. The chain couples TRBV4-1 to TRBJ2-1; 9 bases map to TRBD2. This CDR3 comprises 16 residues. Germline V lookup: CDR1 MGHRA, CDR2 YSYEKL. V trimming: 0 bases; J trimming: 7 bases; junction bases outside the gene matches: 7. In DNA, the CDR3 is TGCGCCAGCAGCCAAGAAACCAGCGGGAGGAGGAATGAGCAGTTCTTC. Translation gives CASSQETSGRRNEQFF.

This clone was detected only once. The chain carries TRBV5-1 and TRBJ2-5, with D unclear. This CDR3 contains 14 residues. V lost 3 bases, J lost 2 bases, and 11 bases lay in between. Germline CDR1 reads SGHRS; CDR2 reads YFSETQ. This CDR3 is CASSSRADQETQYF. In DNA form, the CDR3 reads TGCGCCAGCAGCTCGCGCGCCGATCAAGAGACCCAGTACTTC.

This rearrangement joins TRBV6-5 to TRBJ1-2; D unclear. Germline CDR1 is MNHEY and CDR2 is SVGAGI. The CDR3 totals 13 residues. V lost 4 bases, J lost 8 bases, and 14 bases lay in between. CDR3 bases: TGTGCCAGCAGTTGGGAGGGAATCGGAGGCTACACCTTC. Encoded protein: CASSWEGIGGYTF.

The CDR3: CASSPGWGIRSGELFF. CDR3 in DNA: TGTGCCAGCAGCCCCGGGTGGGGGATACGATCCGGGGAGCTGTTTTTT. The chain couples TRBV5-5 to TRBJ2-2; D may be TRBD1 or TRBD2 (5 bases each). The CDR3 loop spans 16 amino acids. Trimming removed 4 bases at V and 6 bases at J, with 19 bases between. Germline V gene sequence: CDR1 SGHKS, CDR2 YYEKEE (reference sequence).

The CDR3 here is CASKGTGVDYGYTF. As DNA, the CDR3 is TGTGCCAGCAAAGGGACAGGGGTAGACTATGGCTACACCTTC. The V and J genes are TRBV27 and TRBJ1-2, with 10 positions matching TRBD1. V dropped 7 bases and J dropped 3; count of bases not matched to a gene: 5. CDR1 is MNHEY and CDR2 is SMNVEV in the germline V gene (reference sequence). CDR3 length: 14 amino acids.

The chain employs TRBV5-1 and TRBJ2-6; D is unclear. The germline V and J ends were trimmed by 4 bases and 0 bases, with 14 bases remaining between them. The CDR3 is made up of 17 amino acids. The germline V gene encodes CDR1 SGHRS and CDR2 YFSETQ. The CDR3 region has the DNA TGCGCCAGCAGCCCTAGGGAACCTGACTCTGGGGCCAACGTCCTGACTTTC. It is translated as CASSPREPDSGANVLTF.

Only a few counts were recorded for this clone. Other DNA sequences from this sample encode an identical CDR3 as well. CDR3: CASTSGGTGELFF. The CDR3 DNA reads TGTGCCAGCACGAGCGGAGGCACCGGGGAGCTGTTTTTT. The rearrangement uses TRBV6-5 and TRBJ2-2; tentatively, D is TRBD2 (5 bases). This CDR3 is 13 amino acids long. Trimming stripped 7 bases from V and 4 bases from J, with 10 bases between. Germline V gene data show CDR1 as MNHEY and CDR2 as SVGAGI.

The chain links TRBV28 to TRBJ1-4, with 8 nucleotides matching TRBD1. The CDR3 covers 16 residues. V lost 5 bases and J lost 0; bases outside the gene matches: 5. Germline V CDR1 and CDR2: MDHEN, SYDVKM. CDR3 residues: CASSLQGGATNEKLFF. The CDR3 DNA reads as TGTGCCAGCAGTCTACAGGGGGGAGCAACTAATGAAAAACTGTTTTTT. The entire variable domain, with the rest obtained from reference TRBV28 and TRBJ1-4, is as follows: DVKVTQSSRYLVKRTGEKVFLECVQDMDHENMFWYRQDPGLGLRLIYFSYDVKMKEKGDIPEGYSVSREKKERFSLILESASTNQTSMYLCASSLQGGATNEKLFFGSGTQLSVL.

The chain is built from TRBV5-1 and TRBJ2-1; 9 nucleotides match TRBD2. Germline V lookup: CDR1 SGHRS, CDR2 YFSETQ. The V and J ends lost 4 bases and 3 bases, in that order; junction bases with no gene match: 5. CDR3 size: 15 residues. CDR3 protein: CASSVLAGLYNEQFF. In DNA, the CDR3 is TGCGCCAGCAGCGTACTAGCGGGCCTCTACAATGAGCAGTTCTTC.

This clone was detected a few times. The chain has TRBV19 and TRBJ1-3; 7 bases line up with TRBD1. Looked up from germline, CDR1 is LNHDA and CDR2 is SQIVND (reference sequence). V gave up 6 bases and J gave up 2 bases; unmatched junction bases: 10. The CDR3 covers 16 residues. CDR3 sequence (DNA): TGTGCCAGTAGCGGGACAGCTATTACTCCTGGAAACACCATATATTTT. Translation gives CASSGTAITPGNTIYF. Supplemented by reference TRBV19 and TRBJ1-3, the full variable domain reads DGGITQSPKYLFRKEGQNVTLSCEQNLNHDAMYWYRQDPGQGLRLIYYSQIVNDFQKGDIAEGYSVSREKKESFPLTVTSAQKNPTAFYLCASSGTAITPGNTIYFGEGSWLTVV.

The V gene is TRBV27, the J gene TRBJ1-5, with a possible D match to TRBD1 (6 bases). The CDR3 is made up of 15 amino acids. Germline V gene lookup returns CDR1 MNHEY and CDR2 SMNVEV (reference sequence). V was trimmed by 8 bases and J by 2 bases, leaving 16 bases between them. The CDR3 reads CASSYQGRGNQPQHF. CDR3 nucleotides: TGTGCCAGCTCTTATCAGGGGCGTGGCAATCAGCCCCAGCATTTT.

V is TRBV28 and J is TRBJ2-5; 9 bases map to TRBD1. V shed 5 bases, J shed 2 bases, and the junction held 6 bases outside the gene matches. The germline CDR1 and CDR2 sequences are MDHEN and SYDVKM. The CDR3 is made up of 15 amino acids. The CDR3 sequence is CASSQGTGTQETQYF. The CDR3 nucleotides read TGTGCCAGCAGTCAAGGGACAGGGACACAAGAGACCCAGTACTTC.

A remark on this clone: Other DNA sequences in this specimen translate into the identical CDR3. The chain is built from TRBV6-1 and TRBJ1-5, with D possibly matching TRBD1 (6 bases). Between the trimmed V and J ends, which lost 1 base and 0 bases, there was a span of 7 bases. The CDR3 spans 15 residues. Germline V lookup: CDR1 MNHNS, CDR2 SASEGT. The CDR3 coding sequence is TGTGCCAGCAGTGAAGACAGGGCTAGCAATCAGCCCCAGCATTTT. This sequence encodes CASSEDRASNQPQHF.

Written as DNA, the CDR3 is TGTGCCAGCAGTTTGGCAGAGTATCAGCCCCAGCATTTT. It yields the protein CASSLAEYQPQHF. The chain uses TRBV28 and TRBJ1-5; D remains unclear. V dropped 3 bases and J dropped 5 bases, with 8 bases sitting between them. CDR3 length: 13 residues. Germline CDR1 is MDHEN and CDR2 is SYDVKM.